This paragraph covers one T cell receptor (beta chain) sequence. Its antigen is still unknown. A much larger clone is a single base away; this may be a read error. Other nucleotide sequences in the sample specify the same CDR3. The assay used deep level. Replicate PCRs for unsorted PBMC used approximately 320 ng DNA (approximately 30,000 T cell genomes). Original data processing: Sequence data from immunoSEQ were junction-only and lacked quality scores; consequently, filtering differed. The data were produced by immunoSEQ multiplex PCR, yet TCRdb's version contains in-frame clones alone and is incomplete. V, J and clone size derive from that table, while D and trimming were established from the DNA sequence. The sample shows about 490,000 clones, approximately 80% of them seen only once. This sample is part of a study of shared clonotypes between healthy human individuals. General observations from the study: Having only a few donors restricted how much genetic and exposure-history diversity was captured.

The V end was cut by 6 bases, the J end by 1 base, with 16 bases between. CDR1 and CDR2 from the germline V gene are MNHEY and SVGAGI. The CDR3 sequence is 15 residues long. The source of this sequence is a woman aged 40 to 50 in good health. Some clones in this sample may be carry-over from other donors' samples. Sequenced sample: PBMCs. The gene calls are TRBV6-5 and TRBJ2-7; D not resolved. CDR3 sequence (DNA): TGTGCCAGCAGCCTTAGCTCTTTGGGGTCCTACGAGCAGTACTTC. It is translated as CASSLSSLGSYEQYF.